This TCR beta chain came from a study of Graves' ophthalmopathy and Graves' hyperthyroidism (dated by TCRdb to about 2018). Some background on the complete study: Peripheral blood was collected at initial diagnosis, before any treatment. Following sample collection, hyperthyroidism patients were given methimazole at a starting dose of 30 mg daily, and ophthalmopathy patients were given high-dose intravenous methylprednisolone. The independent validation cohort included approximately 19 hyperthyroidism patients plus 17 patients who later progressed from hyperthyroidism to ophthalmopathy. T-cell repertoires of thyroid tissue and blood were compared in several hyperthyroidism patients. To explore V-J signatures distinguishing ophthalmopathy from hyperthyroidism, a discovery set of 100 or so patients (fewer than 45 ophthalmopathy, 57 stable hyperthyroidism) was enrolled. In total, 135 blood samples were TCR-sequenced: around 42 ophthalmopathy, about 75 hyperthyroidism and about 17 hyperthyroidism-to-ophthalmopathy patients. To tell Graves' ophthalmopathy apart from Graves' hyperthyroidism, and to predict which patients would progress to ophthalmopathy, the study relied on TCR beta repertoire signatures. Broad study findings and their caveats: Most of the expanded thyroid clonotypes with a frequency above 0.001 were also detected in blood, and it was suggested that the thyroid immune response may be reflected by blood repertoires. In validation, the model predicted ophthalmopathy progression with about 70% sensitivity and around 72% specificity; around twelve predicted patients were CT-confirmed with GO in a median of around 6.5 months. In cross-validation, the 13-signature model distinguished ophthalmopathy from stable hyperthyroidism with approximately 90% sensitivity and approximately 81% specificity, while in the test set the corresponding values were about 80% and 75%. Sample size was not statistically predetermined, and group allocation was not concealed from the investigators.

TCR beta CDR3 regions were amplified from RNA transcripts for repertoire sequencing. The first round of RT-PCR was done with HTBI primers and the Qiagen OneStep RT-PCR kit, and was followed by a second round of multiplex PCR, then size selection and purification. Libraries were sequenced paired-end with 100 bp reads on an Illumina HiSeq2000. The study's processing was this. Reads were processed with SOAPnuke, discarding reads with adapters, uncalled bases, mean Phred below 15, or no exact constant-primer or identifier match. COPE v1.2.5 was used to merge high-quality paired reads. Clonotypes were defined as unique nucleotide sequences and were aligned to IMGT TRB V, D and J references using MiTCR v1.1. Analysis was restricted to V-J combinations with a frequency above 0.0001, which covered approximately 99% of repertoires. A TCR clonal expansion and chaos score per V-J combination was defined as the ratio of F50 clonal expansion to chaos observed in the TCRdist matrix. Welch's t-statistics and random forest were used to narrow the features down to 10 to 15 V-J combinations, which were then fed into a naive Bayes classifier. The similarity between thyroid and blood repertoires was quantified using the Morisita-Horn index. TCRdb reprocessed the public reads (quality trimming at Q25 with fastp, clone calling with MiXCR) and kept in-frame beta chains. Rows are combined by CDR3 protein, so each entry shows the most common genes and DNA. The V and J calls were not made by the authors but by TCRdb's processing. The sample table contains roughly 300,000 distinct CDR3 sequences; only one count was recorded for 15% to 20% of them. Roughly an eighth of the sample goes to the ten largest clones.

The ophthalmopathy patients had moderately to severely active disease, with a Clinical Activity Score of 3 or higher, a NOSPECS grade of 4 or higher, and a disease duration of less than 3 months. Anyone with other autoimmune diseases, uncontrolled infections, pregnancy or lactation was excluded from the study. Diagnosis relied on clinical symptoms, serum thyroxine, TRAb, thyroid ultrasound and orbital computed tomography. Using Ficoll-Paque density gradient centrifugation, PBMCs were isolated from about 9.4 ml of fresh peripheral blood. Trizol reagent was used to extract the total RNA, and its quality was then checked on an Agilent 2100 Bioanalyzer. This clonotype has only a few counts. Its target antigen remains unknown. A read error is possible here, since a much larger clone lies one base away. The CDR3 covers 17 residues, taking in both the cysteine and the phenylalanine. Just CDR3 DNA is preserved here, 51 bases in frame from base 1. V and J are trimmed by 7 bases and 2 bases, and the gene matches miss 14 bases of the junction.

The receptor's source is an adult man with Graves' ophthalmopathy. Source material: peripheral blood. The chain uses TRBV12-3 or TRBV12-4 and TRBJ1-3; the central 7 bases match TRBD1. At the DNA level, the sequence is TGTGCCAGCATCTTAAACGACAGGGTCAGGACTGGAAACACCATATATTTT. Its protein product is CASILNDRVRTGNTIYF.